This T cell receptor beta chain was identified in a study of lymphopenia after photon versus proton radiotherapy. Study-level findings and limits: Larger post-nadir TCR diversity loss correlated inversely with survival in deceased patients. Relative stability marked proton patients; photon patients lost diversity and naive cells. After lymphocyte nadir, photon-treated repertoires showed oligoclonal expansion, especially CD8+ Temra.

V lost 0 bases and J lost 3, with 9 bases in between. CDR1 is SGHRS, CDR2 YFSETQ, per germline. This CDR3 region has 15 residues. This table comes from immunoSEQ multiplex PCR, and its TCRdb copy is limited to in-frame clones, with some not included. The sample has 50,000 to 70,000 clones, around 87% seen once. This clone showed up just once. Antigen: not known. V and J are TRBV5-1 and TRBJ2-2; weak D call: TRBD1 (5 bases). The TCR was taken from a man older than 75 with esophageal cancer. Source: peripheral blood, taken from a patient treated with proton-based radiotherapy. This CDR3 is CASSLGQKDTGELFF. The CDR3 DNA sequence: TGCGCCAGCAGCTTGGGACAGAAAGACACCGGGGAGCTGTTTTTT.